Below, 20 T cell receptor beta chains from the same sample are listed, as sequenced in a study of Ad26.COV2.S vaccination and SARS-CoV-2 variants. Treatment meaning: about 20 received Ad26.COV2.S at low or high dose, single or two shots; 5 received placebo; per-sample allocation not given. The study sampled participants on day 63 after the first vaccine or placebo injection. Assay: immunoSEQ multiplex PCR; the TCRdb copy retains only in-frame clones and omits some. Of about 480,000 clones listed, roughly nine tenths were seen once; the top ten hold roughly 13%. This material consisted of peripheral blood, taken in a trial of Ad26.COV2.S vaccine versus placebo. These receptors all come from a person aged 18-60 years who received the Ad26.COV2.S COVID-19 vaccine or a placebo.

For this clone: Germline is not matched at one junction end, which may reflect a read error. The CDR3 coding sequence is TGTGCCAGCAGCCTGATCGGTGGTCCCAACTTT. Protein product: CASSLIGGPNF. This chain connects TRBV11-2 to TRBJ2-3; D call uncertain. There are 11 residues in the CDR3. Per the germline V gene, CDR1 is SGHAT and CDR2 is FQNNGV.

CDR3 residues: CASSLDPSYEQYF. CDR3 nucleotide sequence: TGTGCCAGCAGCTTAGATCCTTCCTACGAGCAGTACTTC. The chain joins TRBV7-2 to TRBJ2-7; D is uncertain. There are 13 residues in the CDR3. Trimming left V 1 base short and J 1 base short, with 5 bases between. Per germline, CDR1 SGHTA and CDR2 FQGNSA.

This rearrangement joins TRBV7-8 to TRBJ2-2, with 7 positions matching TRBD1. The ends lost 4 bases at V and 2 bases at J; junction bases unmatched: 10. Germline CDR1 SGHVS, CDR2 FQNEAQ. This CDR3 has 17 amino acids. CDR3 residues: CASSSRSYRGNTGELFF. For the CDR3, the DNA is TGTGCCAGCAGCTCCCGCTCATACAGGGGAAACACCGGGGAGCTGTTTTTT.

The genes are TRBV18 and TRBJ1-2; D is ambiguous. CDR1 is KGHSH, CDR2 LQKENI, per germline. The CDR3 covers 13 residues. Between the trimmed V and J ends, which lost 3 bases and 6 bases, there was a span of 11 bases. The CDR3 spells CASSPRQPNGYTF. In DNA form, the CDR3 reads TGTGCCAGCTCACCCCGGCAGCCGAATGGCTACACCTTC.

The V and J genes are TRBV18 and TRBJ1-2; 7 nucleotides align to TRBD1. The CDR3 contains 14 residues. Trimming took 3 bases from V and 5 from J; bases not matched to a gene: 6. CDR1 KGHSH and CDR2 LQKENI come from the germline V gene. The CDR3 DNA reads as TGTGCCAGCTCACCCGGGACAGCTGAGTATGGCTACACCTTC. Translation gives CASSPGTAEYGYTF. The complete variable domain, with remaining parts taken from reference TRBV18 and TRBJ1-2, reads NAGVMQNPRHLVRRRGQEARLRCSPMKGHSHVYWYRQLPEEGLKFMVYLQKENIIDESGMPKERFSAEFPKEGPSILRIQQVVRGDSAAYFCASSPGTAEYGYTFGSGTRLTVV.

The chain has TRBV15 and TRBJ2-7; 12 bases fit TRBD2. Germline V gene sequence: CDR1 LNHNV, CDR2 YYDKDF (reference sequence). This CDR3 has 15 residues. The J segment lost 4 bases and the V segment lost 1 base, leaving 2 bases of the junction unmatched. The CDR3 here is CATSRGTSGIYEQYF. The CDR3 DNA is TGTGCCACCAGCAGAGGGACTAGCGGGATTTACGAGCAGTACTTC. Supplemented by reference TRBV15 and TRBJ2-7, the full variable domain reads DAMVIQNPRYQVTQFGKPVTLSCSQTLNHNVMYWYQQKSSQAPKLLFHYYDKDFNNEADTPDNFQSRRPNTSFCFLDIRSPGLGDTAMYLCATSRGTSGIYEQYFGPGTRLTVT.

The J gene is TRBJ2-7, the V gene TRBV29-1, with D tentatively TRBD1 (6 bases). The CDR3 consists of 11 residues. V was clipped by 7 bases and J by 4 bases, with 11 bases between them. Looked up from germline, CDR1 is SQVTM and CDR2 is ANQGSEA. CDR3 residues: CSALGQYEQYF. The CDR3 DNA is TGCAGCGCCCTCGGACAGTACGAGCAGTACTTC.

In this sample, this clone turned up a few times. The chain joins TRBV7-2 to TRBJ1-5, with TRBD1 identical over 7 bases. Looked up from germline, CDR1 is SGHTA and CDR2 is FQGNSA. The CDR3 consists of 13 residues. The ends lost 7 bases at V and 6 bases at J; junction bases unmatched: 6. The CDR3 protein is CASTQGVSQPQHF. CDR3 sequence (DNA): TGTGCCAGCACCCAGGGGGTGTCTCAGCCCCAGCATTTT. The full variable domain, in which reference TRBV7-2 and TRBJ1-5 provide the parts outside the CDR3, is GAGVSQSPSNKVTEKGKDVELRCDPISGHTALYWYRQSLGQGLEFLIYFQGNSAPDKSGLPSDRFSAERTGGSVSTLTIQRTQQEDSAVYLCASTQGVSQPQHFGDGTRLSIL.

V usage is TRBV3-1 (or the pseudogene TRBV3-2) and J usage is TRBJ2-3; TRBD2 agrees at 9 bases. V shed 1 base, J shed 5 bases, and the junction held 1 base outside the gene matches. CDR1 is LGHDT and CDR2 is YNNKEL in the germline V gene (reference sequence). The CDR3 is made up of 14 amino acids. CDR3 sequence reads: CASSQGGRGDTQYF. CDR3 sequence (DNA): TGTGCCAGCAGCCAAGGCGGGAGGGGAGATACGCAGTATTTT.

J is TRBJ2-1 and V is TRBV27, with TRBD2 matching over 8 bases. The germline CDR1 and CDR2 sequences are MNHEY and SMNVEV (reference sequence). The V gene end was trimmed by 1 base and the J gene end by 5 bases; junction bases not matched to a gene: 7. The CDR3 spans 16 residues. CDR3 sequence reads: CASSLLGLVPNNEQFF. CDR3 bases: TGTGCCAGCAGTTTATTGGGACTAGTTCCAAACAATGAGCAGTTCTTC.

The gene calls are TRBV11-3 and TRBJ2-2, with a possible D match to TRBD2 (5 bases). Germline lookup yields CDR1 SGHNT and CDR2 YENEEA. There are 13 residues in the CDR3. The V end was cut by 2 bases, the J end by 6 bases, with 7 bases between. CDR3 nucleotides: TGTGCCAGCAGCTTACTAGCTTCCGGGGAGCTGTTTTTT. Encoded protein: CASSLLASGELFF.

The chain links TRBV19 to TRBJ1-1, with D hard to call. V was trimmed by 6 bases and J by 5 bases, leaving 13 bases between them. CDR1 is LNHDA and CDR2 is SQIVND in the germline V gene (reference sequence). CDR3 size: 13 residues. The CDR3 DNA reads as TGTGCCAGTAGGGTTGGGAGGTTTACTGAAGCTTTCTTT. As protein: CASRVGRFTEAFF.

In nucleotides, the CDR3 is TGTGCCAGCAGCCAAGATGGGGTACTAGCGGGAACCACCGGGGAGCTGTTTTTT. The encoded protein is CASSQDGVLAGTTGELFF. The rearrangement uses TRBV3-1 (or the pseudogene TRBV3-2) and TRBJ2-2, with 10 bases lining up with TRBD2. The CDR3 has 18 amino acids. J gave up 4 bases and V 0 bases, and 8 bases lay outside the gene matches. Germline loops: CDR1 LGHDT, CDR2 YNNKEL (reference sequence).

The chain carries TRBV5-1 and TRBJ1-4; a possible D gene is TRBD1 (5 bases). The V end was cut by 5 bases, the J end by 4 bases, with 12 bases between. The germline V gene has CDR1 SGHRS and CDR2 YFSETQ. This CDR3 has 14 amino acids. CDR3 in amino acids: CASRRGSGNEKLFF. CDR3 coding DNA: TGCGCCAGCAGAAGGGGATCGGGTAATGAAAAACTGTTTTTT. Drawing the rest from reference TRBV5-1 and TRBJ1-4, the complete variable domain is KAGVTQTPRYLIKTRGQQVTLSCSPISGHRSVSWYQQTPGQGLQFLFEYFSETQRNKGNFPGRFSGRQFSNSRSEMNVSTLELGDSALYLCASRRGSGNEKLFFGSGTQLSVL.

This rearrangement joins TRBV19 to TRBJ1-3; unclear D gene. The germline V gene encodes CDR1 LNHDA and CDR2 SQIVND (reference sequence). With 4 bases removed from V and 0 bases from J, the gap between germline ends came to 19 bases. This CDR3 is built from 18 residues. CDR3 residues: CASSNLLSATYSGNTIYF. The CDR3 coding sequence is TGTGCCAGTAGTAATCTCCTCTCAGCGACCTACTCTGGAAACACCATATATTTT.

The CDR3 DNA reads TGTGCCAGACGCGGGCCAGTTTTAGGCGAGCAGTACTTC. Residues: CARRGPVLGEQYF. The V and J genes are TRBV2 and TRBJ2-7; possible D gene TRBD2, 5 bases. Trimming took off 9 bases at V and 6 bases at J, with 18 bases between the two ends. The CDR3 is made up of 13 amino acids. The germline V gene encodes CDR1 SNHLY and CDR2 FYNNEI.

The chain recombines TRBV5-1 with TRBJ1-2; D is perhaps TRBD1 (5 bases). CDR3 length: 14 residues. Looked up from germline, CDR1 is SGHRS and CDR2 is YFSETQ. V lost 0 bases and J 4 bases, leaving 10 bases between the germline ends. The CDR3 loop reads CASSLARAGYGYTF. In DNA form, the CDR3 reads TGCGCCAGCAGCTTGGCCAGGGCAGGCTATGGCTACACCTTC.

The chain has TRBV6-6 and TRBJ2-4; 7 positions agree with TRBD2. After removal of 2 bases from V and 0 bases from J, the junction contained 4 bases not matched to a gene. The CDR3 extends over 16 amino acids. Germline V gene lookup returns CDR1 MNHNY and CDR2 SVGAGI (reference sequence). The chain's CDR3 is CASSYGGDGAKNIQYF. DNA of the CDR3: TGTGCCAGCAGTTACGGGGGGGATGGAGCCAAAAACATTCAGTACTTC.

This chain uses TRBV9 with TRBJ2-3; the D gene is possibly TRBD2 (5 bases). The CDR3 has 17 amino acids. Germline V CDR1 and CDR2: SGDLS, YYNGEE. Trimming stripped 4 bases from V and 1 base from J, with 19 bases between. The CDR3 DNA sequence: TGTGCCAGCAGCCCCCGTAGCGACCCGCGGGGCACAGATACGCAGTATTTT. Translating gives CASSPRSDPRGTDTQYF.

V usage is TRBV6-5 and J usage is TRBJ2-2; D is possibly TRBD1 (5 bases). V lost 1 base and J 5 bases, leaving 8 bases between the germline ends. Germline assignment: CDR1 MNHEY and CDR2 SVGAGI. The CDR3 loop spans 14 amino acids. This CDR3 reads CASSYFRVTGELFF. DNA of the CDR3: TGTGCCAGCAGTTACTTCAGGGTAACCGGGGAGCTGTTTTTT.